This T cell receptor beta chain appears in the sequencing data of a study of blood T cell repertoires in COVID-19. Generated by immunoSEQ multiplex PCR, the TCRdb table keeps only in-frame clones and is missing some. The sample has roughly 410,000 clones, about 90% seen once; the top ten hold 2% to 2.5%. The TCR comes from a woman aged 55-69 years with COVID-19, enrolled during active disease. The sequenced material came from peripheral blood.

The CDR3 here is CASQGQLAEDTQYF. CDR3 coding DNA: TGCGCCAGCCAGGGACAGCTAGCAGAAGATACGCAGTATTTT. This chain uses TRBV5-1 with TRBJ2-3; 7 bases are a match to TRBD1. Germline V gives CDR1 SGHRS, CDR2 YFSETQ. The CDR3 is 14 residues long. Losses at the gene ends were 7 bases for V and 5 bases for J; bases not matched to a gene: 10.